Reported below is one TCR beta chain. The source of the sample is a study of blood T cell repertoires in COVID-19. Study summary: Donors in the United States, Italy and Spain gave samples during acute or convalescent COVID-19. Nucleic acid was either cDNA or gDNA, and it came from T cells, B-cell-depleted T cells, or PBMCs.

Generated by immunoSEQ multiplex PCR, the TCRdb table keeps only in-frame clones and is missing some. The sample lists roughly 130,000 clones; approximately 84% were seen once. This CDR3 spans 15 amino acids. The germline V and J ends were trimmed by 2 bases and 0 bases, with 8 bases remaining between them. Germline V gene sequence: CDR1 KGHDR, CDR2 SFDVKD. The rearrangement uses TRBV24-1 and TRBJ2-3; tentative D call: TRBD1 (6 bases). Sequencing was done on a sample of peripheral blood. The TCR comes from a man in his 70s with acute or convalescent COVID-19. DNA for the CDR3: TGTGCCACCAGTGATTGGACAGCCAGCACAGATACGCAGTATTTT. This translates into CATSDWTASTDTQYF.